Below are 31 T cell receptor beta chains sequenced from a single sample in a study of blood T cells in healthy people across ages. Using a J-beta primer mix together with a sample-barcoded 5' primer, a second PCR was run for about 6 to 11 cycles. TCRdb fed the 5' RACE reads into MiXCR, producing one record per CDR3 protein. Here the sample spans some 800,000 distinct CDR3 sequences, approximately 25% being singletons. These data were also reused for a study on T cells of mothers and their children.

Sample: blood. The receptor source for this set is a boy under 18 in good health.

The J gene is TRBJ2-1, the V gene TRBV6-2 or TRBV6-3, with 7 bases identical to TRBD2. With V trimmed by 6 bases and J by 2 bases, 13 bases remained unmatched. The CDR3 sequence is 17 residues long. CDR1 and CDR2 (germline): MNHEY, SVGEGT. DNA of the CDR3: TGTGCCAGCAGCAGAAGGGTAGCGGGTGCTACCTACAATGAGCAGTTCTTC. Translated, it gives CASSRRVAGATYNEQFF.

Only a few counts were recorded for this clonotype. The chain employs TRBV7-9 and TRBJ1-1, with D maybe TRBD1 (6 bases). Trimming took off 3 bases at V and 3 bases at J, with 8 bases between the two ends. Germline CDR1 is SEHNR and CDR2 is FQNEAQ (reference sequence). This CDR3 is built from 13 residues. The CDR3 loop reads CASSFGQHTEAFF. In nucleotides, the CDR3 is TGTGCCAGCAGCTTTGGACAGCACACTGAAGCTTTCTTT.

The chain combines TRBV20-1 with TRBJ2-3, with 12 bases matching TRBD1. CDR1 is DFQATT, CDR2 SNEGSKA, per germline (reference sequence). V shed 5 bases and J 5 bases; nucleotides not matched to a gene: 5. This CDR3 region has 14 residues. The DNA of the CDR3 is TGCAGTGCTCGGGACAGGGGGCGAGGAGATACGCAGTATTTT. It is translated as CSARDRGRGDTQYF.

The genes are TRBV3-1 and TRBJ2-5, with 8 bases lining up with TRBD2. The V gene's germline CDR1 is LGHDT and CDR2 YNNKEL (reference sequence). The length of the CDR3 is 19 residues. The V and J ends lost 4 bases and 1 base, in that order; junction bases with no gene match: 17. The CDR3 coding sequence is TGTGCCAGCAGCCCCCAAGGAGTAGCGGGGTCAATGAGCCAAGAGACCCAGTACTTC. It codes for CASSPQGVAGSMSQETQYF.

This clonotype has just a few counts. The rearrangement joins TRBV7-2 to TRBJ2-7; tentative D call: TRBD2 (6 bases). The V and J ends lost 1 base and 4 bases respectively, with 14 bases between them. CDR1 is SGHTA, CDR2 FQGNSA, per germline. The length of the CDR3 is 15 residues. The CDR3 DNA is TGTGCCAGCAGCTTAGAGACGGGACTGACATACGAGCAGTACTTC. Translated: CASSLETGLTYEQYF.

V is TRBV4-1 and J is TRBJ2-1; D remains ambiguous. With the DNA end fitting TRBJ2-5 better, the J assignment may be wrong. CDR1 and CDR2 (germline): MGHRA, YSYEKL. The CDR3 runs to 13 residues. The CDR3 nucleotides read TGCGCCAGCAGCCCCGTGATCCAAGAGACCCAGTACTTC. Encoded protein: CASSPVIQETQYF.

The sample holds a few counts of this clonotype. J is TRBJ2-5 and V is TRBV12-3 or TRBV12-4; D may be TRBD2 (5 bases). TRBJ2-1 matches the DNA end more closely, so the J call is doubtful. This CDR3 spans 13 amino acids. The CDR3, as DNA: TGTGCCGTCGGCGGGCTTTTATTAAATGAGCAGTTCTTC. It encodes CAVGGLLLNEQFF.

This clonotype was counted a few times. J is TRBJ2-5 and V is TRBV12-3 or TRBV12-4; D is uncertain. The DNA matches TRBJ2-7 better at its end, which makes the J call doubtful. CDR3 length: 12 amino acids. The CDR3 DNA follows: TGTGCCAGCAGTTTCTCCTTAGCCGAGCAGTACTTC. Protein sequence: CASSFSLAEQYF.

This clonotype was counted between two and nine times. The J gene is TRBJ1-1, the V gene TRBV6-1; D unresolved. The V gene lost 3 bases and the J gene lost 2 bases, with 7 bases spanning the gap. The CDR3 sequence is 13 residues long. The germline V gene has CDR1 MNHNS and CDR2 SASEGT. Here the CDR3 reads CASSDTTNTEAFF. CDR3 coding DNA: TGTGCCAGCAGTGACACGACCAACACTGAAGCTTTCTTT.

The chain joins TRBV29-1 to TRBJ2-5; D gene ambiguous. The DNA end is a closer match to TRBJ2-1, so the J assignment may be wrong. The germline CDR1 and CDR2 sequences are SQVTM and ANQGSEA. The CDR3 covers 12 residues. CDR3 region: CSAPLQQFEQFF. The CDR3 DNA is TGCAGCGCCCCCCTCCAGCAATTCGAGCAGTTCTTC.

By sample share, this clonotype is medium-sized (0.01 to 0.1%). V is TRBV7-2 and J is TRBJ2-1; D possibly corresponds to TRBD2 (6 bases). The CDR3 covers 16 residues. Germline V gene sequence: CDR1 SGHTA, CDR2 FQGNSA. The V and J ends lost 5 bases and 0 bases respectively, with 14 bases between them. The chain's CDR3 is CASSPQGRSSYNEQFF. The DNA for the CDR3 is TGTGCCAGCAGCCCCCAAGGGAGGAGCTCCTACAATGAGCAGTTCTTC.

This clonotype was seen more than once but under ten times. The V call is TRBV7-2, the J call TRBJ2-7, with D possibly being TRBD2 (6 bases). The CDR3 is 14 residues long. The ends were cut back, 5 bases at V and 6 bases at J, with 17 bases in the middle. Germline values: CDR1 SGHTA, CDR2 FQGNSA. The CDR3 protein is CASSPRLGLVEQYF. In DNA, the CDR3 is TGTGCCAGCAGCCCACGACTAGGCCTGGTCGAGCAGTACTTC.

This clonotype has more than one count but fewer than ten. The chain recombines TRBV6-6 with TRBJ1-1; 8 positions agree with TRBD1. The CDR3 loop spans 13 amino acids. The germline V gene has CDR1 MNHNY and CDR2 SVGAGI (reference sequence). V shed 5 bases and J 8 bases; nucleotides not matched to a gene: 7. Here the CDR3 DNA reads TGTGCCAGCAGTCCGGGACAGGTGGTCGAAGCTTTCTTT. Protein sequence: CASSPGQVVEAFF.

This clonotype was recorded a few times. The chain recombines TRBV28 with TRBJ1-3; 7 nucleotides agree with TRBD1. The CDR3 is 15 residues long. In germline, CDR1 is MDHEN, CDR2 SYDVKM. The V segment lost 6 bases and the J segment 3 bases; nucleotides outside the gene matches: 8. Here the CDR3 reads CASRRQGRSGNTIYF. The CDR3 DNA reads TGTGCCAGCAGACGACAGGGAAGGAGTGGAAACACCATATATTTT.

This clonotype came up a few times. The genes are TRBV27 and TRBJ1-1; TRBD1 aligns across 7 bases. The CDR3 is 15 amino acids. V was clipped by 6 bases and J by 3 bases; unmatched bases: 10. CDR1 and CDR2 (germline): MNHEY, SMNVEV (reference sequence). The CDR3 DNA reads as TGTGCCAGCAGGAAAATCGACAGGGATTACACTGAAGCTTTCTTT. This translates into CASRKIDRDYTEAFF.

This clonotype was detected only a few times. This rearrangement joins TRBV5-8 to TRBJ1-4; D may be TRBD1 (6 bases). CDR1 is SGHTS, CDR2 YDEGEE, per germline. Trimming removed 3 bases from V and 10 bases from J, with 22 bases in between. The CDR3 extends over 16 amino acids. CDR3 loop: CASSSYTGPHVVKLFF. The CDR3 nucleotides read TGTGCCAGCAGCTCTTATACAGGGCCCCATGTTGTAAAACTGTTTTTT.

This clonotype has a handful of counts. This sequence joins TRBV28 and TRBJ2-7, with TRBD1 identical over 7 bases. The CDR3 spans 14 residues. The germline V gene encodes CDR1 MDHEN and CDR2 SYDVKM. With V trimmed by 6 bases and J by 3 bases, 8 bases remained unmatched. The CDR3 loop is CASSQIRQGYEQYF. CDR3 DNA: TGTGCCAGCAGCCAGATCCGACAGGGCTACGAGCAGTACTTC.

This chain connects TRBV7-8 to TRBJ2-7, with 7 bases aligning to TRBD1. Near its end, the DNA agrees better with TRBJ2-1, so the J call may be wrong. Germline values: CDR1 SGHVS, CDR2 FQNEAQ. The CDR3 is 13 amino acids. The CDR3 DNA sequence: TGTGCCAGCAGCTTATTTTCAGGGGGTGAGCAGTTCTTC. As protein: CASSLFSGGEQFF.

This clonotype was detected a few times. The chain uses TRBV4-3 and TRBJ2-1, with D possibly matching TRBD1 (5 bases). Germline V gene data show CDR1 as LGHNA and CDR2 as YSLEER. This CDR3 has 14 amino acids. V lost 1 base to trimming and J lost 6 bases, with 10 bases between them. CDR3 residues: CASSQALRGNEQFF. CDR3 nucleotide sequence: TGCGCCAGCAGCCAAGCTTTAAGGGGCAATGAGCAGTTCTTC.

This clonotype came up a few times. V usage is TRBV7-3 and J usage is TRBJ2-2; D is unresolved. The germline V gene encodes CDR1 SGHTA and CDR2 FQGTGA. This CDR3 is built from 13 residues. V lost 5 bases and J lost 4, with 8 bases in between. The CDR3 DNA sequence: TGTGCCAGCAGCCCCGATCTCACCGGGGAGCTGTTTTTT. This codes for CASSPDLTGELFF.

The V gene is TRBV4-3, the J gene TRBJ1-4; maybe TRBD1 (5 bases). This CDR3 is built from 14 residues. V shed 1 base and J shed 6 bases, with 9 bases lying between them. Germline assignment: CDR1 LGHNA and CDR2 YSLEER. The CDR3 here is CASSQGRGDEKLFF. CDR3 DNA: TGCGCCAGCAGCCAAGGTCGGGGGGATGAAAAACTGTTTTTT.

The chain is built from TRBV6-2 or TRBV6-3 and TRBJ1-1, with TRBD1 matching 7 bases. The CDR3 sequence is 11 residues long. Germline trimming cut 6 bases from V and 11 bases from J; bases unmatched to any gene: 6. Germline-derived CDR1 and CDR2 are MNHEY and SVGEGT. The CDR3 sequence: CASRTGTAAFF. CDR3 nucleotide sequence: TGTGCCAGCAGAACCGGGACAGCTGCTTTCTTT.

This clonotype came up a few times. V usage is TRBV24-1 and J usage is TRBJ2-3; perhaps TRBD1 as D (6 bases). The CDR3 has 15 amino acids. Trimming removed 4 bases at V and 0 bases at J, with 10 bases between. Germline V gives CDR1 KGHDR, CDR2 SFDVKD. CDR3 region: CATSDWTVSTDTQYF. The CDR3 nucleotides are TGTGCCACCAGTGACTGGACAGTGAGCACAGATACGCAGTATTTT.

The chain uses TRBV24-1 and TRBJ2-7; D remains ambiguous. This CDR3 is 12 amino acids long. Germline lookup yields CDR1 KGHDR and CDR2 SFDVKD. Trimming took off 1 base at V and 5 bases at J, with 5 bases between the two ends. The CDR3 DNA follows: TGTGCCACCAGTGATTTTGGTAACGAGCAGTACTTC. Protein sequence: CATSDFGNEQYF.

CDR3 region: CASSSQGARNGYTF. The CDR3 DNA follows: TGTGCCAGCAGCTCACAGGGGGCTCGGAACGGCTACACCTTC. The chain combines TRBV7-2 with TRBJ1-2, with 9 bases fitting TRBD1. Trimming at V came to 4 bases and at J to 8 bases, leaving 8 bases not matched to a gene. The CDR3 has 14 residues. CDR1 is SGHTA, CDR2 FQGNSA, per germline.

This clonotype was counted a few times. The gene calls are TRBV12-3 or TRBV12-4 and TRBJ1-1; 10 bases line up with TRBD1. The CDR3 has 15 amino acids. V shed 6 bases, J shed 6 bases, and the junction held 10 bases outside the gene matches. The CDR3 coding sequence is TGTGCCAGCAGCTGGCCGGGACAGGGGCGCCCTGAAGCTTTCTTT. Protein sequence: CASSWPGQGRPEAFF.

The genes are TRBV28 and TRBJ1-4, with 8 nucleotides matching TRBD1. This CDR3 is built from 16 residues. In germline, CDR1 is MDHEN, CDR2 SYDVKM. V was pared by 4 bases and J by 2 bases, with 6 bases of the junction left unmatched. This CDR3 is CASSSGRGRTNEKLFF. In nucleotides, the CDR3 is TGTGCCAGCAGTTCGGGCAGGGGGCGCACTAATGAAAAACTGTTTTTT. Full variable domain (rest looked up from reference TRBV28 and TRBJ1-4): DVKVTQSSRYLVKRTGEKVFLECVQDMDHENMFWYRQDPGLGLRLIYFSYDVKMKEKGDIPEGYSVSREKKERFSLILESASTNQTSMYLCASSSGRGRTNEKLFFGSGTQLSVL.

The sample holds a few counts of this clonotype. The rearrangement links TRBV20-1 to TRBJ1-1; D is unresolved. Germline V gives CDR1 DFQATT, CDR2 SNEGSKA (reference sequence). The CDR3 loop spans 10 amino acids. Trimming pared 0 bases from V and 7 bases from J, leaving 3 bases between. The CDR3 bases are TGCAGTGCTAGAGATTATGAAGCTTTCTTT. Encoded protein: CSARDYEAFF.

The rearrangement links TRBV20-1 to TRBJ2-6; D is undetermined. The CDR3 spans 15 residues. The V end was cut by 4 bases, the J end by 0 bases, with 10 bases between. Germline-derived CDR1 and CDR2 are DFQATT and SNEGSKA (reference sequence). The DNA for the CDR3 is TGCAGTGCTATCTTCCAGCCCTCTGGGGCCAACGTCCTGACTTTC. Residues: CSAIFQPSGANVLTF.

The chain combines TRBV7-9 with TRBJ2-7, with 10 bases identical to TRBD2. The closer fit of TRBJ2-1 to the DNA end suggests the J call may be wrong. This CDR3 is built from 14 residues. The germline V gene encodes CDR1 SEHNR and CDR2 FQNEAQ (reference sequence). The CDR3 spells CACGGTSALNEQFF. CDR3 bases: TGTGCCTGCGGGGGGACTAGCGCCTTGAATGAGCAGTTCTTC.

The chain couples TRBV10-2 to TRBJ2-1, with 7 positions matching TRBD2. Germline assignment: CDR1 WSHSY and CDR2 SAAADI. This CDR3 is 16 amino acids long. J gave up 4 bases and V 5 bases, and 11 bases lay outside the gene matches. The chain's CDR3 is CASSFEALAVYNEQFF. In nucleotides, the CDR3 is TGCGCCAGCAGTTTTGAAGCCCTAGCGGTTTACAATGAGCAGTTCTTC.